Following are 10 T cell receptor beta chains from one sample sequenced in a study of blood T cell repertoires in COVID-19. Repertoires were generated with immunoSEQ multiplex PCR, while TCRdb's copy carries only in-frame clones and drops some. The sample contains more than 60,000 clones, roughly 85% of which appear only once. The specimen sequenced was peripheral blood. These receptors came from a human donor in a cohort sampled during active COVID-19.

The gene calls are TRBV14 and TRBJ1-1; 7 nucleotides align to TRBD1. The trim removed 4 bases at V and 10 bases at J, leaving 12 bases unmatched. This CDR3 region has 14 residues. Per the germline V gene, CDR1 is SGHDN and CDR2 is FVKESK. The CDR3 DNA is TGTGCCAGCAGCCCTTGGGACAGCGCGAGGGGAGCTTTCTTT. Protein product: CASSPWDSARGAFF.

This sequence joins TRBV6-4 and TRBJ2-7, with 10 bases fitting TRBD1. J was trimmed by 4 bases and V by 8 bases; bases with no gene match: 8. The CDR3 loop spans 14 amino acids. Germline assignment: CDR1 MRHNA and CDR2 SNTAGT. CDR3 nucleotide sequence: TGTGCCAGCCGACACGGGACAGGGGCGTACGAGCAGTACTTC. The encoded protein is CASRHGTGAYEQYF.

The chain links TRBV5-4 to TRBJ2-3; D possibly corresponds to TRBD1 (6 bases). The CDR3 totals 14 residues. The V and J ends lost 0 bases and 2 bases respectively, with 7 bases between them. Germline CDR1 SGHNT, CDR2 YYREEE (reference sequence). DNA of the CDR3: TGTGCCAGCAGCTTGGACAGGGCCACAGATACGCAGTATTTT. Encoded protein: CASSLDRATDTQYF.

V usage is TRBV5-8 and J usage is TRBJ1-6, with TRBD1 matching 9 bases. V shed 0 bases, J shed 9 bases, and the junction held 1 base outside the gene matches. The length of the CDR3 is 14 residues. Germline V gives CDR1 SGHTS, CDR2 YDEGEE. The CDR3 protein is CASSLGDRASPLHF. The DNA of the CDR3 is TGTGCCAGCAGCTTGGGGGACAGGGCTTCACCCCTCCACTTT.

CDR3 region: CASSDRDRPYNEQFF. CDR3 DNA: TGTGCCAGCAGTGATAGGGACAGGCCCTACAATGAGCAGTTCTTC. The chain links TRBV6-4 to TRBJ2-1; 8 bases match TRBD1. The ends lost 3 bases at V and 2 bases at J; junction bases unmatched: 3. Germline CDR1 and CDR2: MRHNA and SNTAGT. The CDR3 contains 15 residues.

CDR3 DNA: TGTGCCAGCAGGGGGCCCGGGACAGGGAATTACTTC. Its translation: CASRGPGTGNYF. The rearrangement joins TRBV12-3 or TRBV12-4 to TRBJ2-5, with 9 bases matching TRBD1. The CDR3 covers 12 residues. V shed 6 bases and J 14 bases; nucleotides not matched to a gene: 10.

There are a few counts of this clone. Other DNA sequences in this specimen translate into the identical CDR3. The CDR3 nucleotides are TGCGCCAGCAGCTTGGCCGGGAACTCTGGAAACACCATATATTTT. Its protein product is CASSLAGNSGNTIYF. V and J are TRBV5-1 and TRBJ1-3; D unclear. Germline V gene data show CDR1 as SGHRS and CDR2 as YFSETQ. This CDR3 region has 15 residues. Trimming pared 0 bases from V and 0 bases from J, leaving 7 bases between.

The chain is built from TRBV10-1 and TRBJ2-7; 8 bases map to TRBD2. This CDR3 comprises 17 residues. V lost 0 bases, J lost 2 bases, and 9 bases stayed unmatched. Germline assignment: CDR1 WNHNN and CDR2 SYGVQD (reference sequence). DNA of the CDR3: TGCGCCAGCAGTGAGTCCAGGCGGGGACTAGGTCCCTACGAGCAGTACTTC. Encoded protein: CASSESRRGLGPYEQYF.

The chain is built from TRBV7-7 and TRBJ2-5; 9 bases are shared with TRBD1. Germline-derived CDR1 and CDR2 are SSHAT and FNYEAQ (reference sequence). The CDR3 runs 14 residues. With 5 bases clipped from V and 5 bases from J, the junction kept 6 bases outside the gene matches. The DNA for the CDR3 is TGTGCCAGCAGCCTGAGGACAGGGGTTGAGACCCAGTACTTC. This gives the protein CASSLRTGVETQYF.

Here the CDR3 DNA reads TGTGCCAGCAGTTACCCCAGGTCGGGATTGAACACTGAAGCTTTCTTT. As protein: CASSYPRSGLNTEAFF. The chain has TRBV6-2 or TRBV6-3 and TRBJ1-1; D is unclear. The V gene's germline CDR1 is MNHEY and CDR2 SVGEGT. Trimming took 2 bases from V and 0 from J, leaving 13 bases between them. The CDR3 runs 16 residues.